The next 22 T cell receptor beta chains were all read from a single sample in a study of cytomegalovirus exposure and HLA in healthy donors. TCRdb's table, derived via immunoSEQ multiplex PCR, lists solely in-frame clones and lacks some. The repertoire has approximately 140,000 clones, roughly nine tenths of them found once; the top ten carry approximately 3%. Sequenced sample: PBMCs. These receptor sequences come from a man aged 18 to 29 in good health and CMV-seronegative.

The chain links TRBV5-6 to TRBJ1-3; D is unclear. With 0 bases removed from V and 2 bases from J, the gap between germline ends came to 6 bases. The germline gives CDR1 SGHDT, CDR2 YYEEEE. The CDR3 has 14 residues. The DNA for the CDR3 is TGTGCCAGCAGCTTGGTTTCGGCTGGAAACACCATATATTTT. This translates into CASSLVSAGNTIYF.

The chain employs TRBV7-2 and TRBJ2-2; 8 nucleotides agree with TRBD2. CDR1 SGHTA and CDR2 FQGNSA come from the germline V gene. This CDR3 comprises 17 residues. V trimming: 5 bases; J trimming: 2 bases; junction bases outside the gene matches: 10. CDR3 sequence: CASSPTLAGYNTGELFF. DNA of the CDR3: TGTGCCAGCAGCCCGACTCTAGCGGGTTACAACACCGGGGAGCTGTTTTTT.

The CDR3 DNA is TGCGCCAGCAGCTTGGCGCTAATCCGGGACAGCTACCAAGAGACCCAGTACTTC. Its protein product is CASSLALIRDSYQETQYF. J is TRBJ2-5 and V is TRBV5-1; 7 bases line up with TRBD1. V dropped 0 bases and J dropped 0; count of bases not matched to a gene: 11. This CDR3 is 18 amino acids long. Per the germline V gene, CDR1 is SGHRS and CDR2 is YFSETQ.

This clone was counted a single time. The chain combines TRBV7-2 with TRBJ2-1, with a weak D call TRBD2 (6 bases). Trimming took off 2 bases at V and 0 bases at J, with 11 bases between the two ends. This CDR3 contains 16 residues. CDR1 and CDR2 (germline): SGHTA, FQGNSA. Here the CDR3 DNA reads TGTGCCAGCAGCTTAAGGGACTCCAGCTCCTACAATGAGCAGTTCTTC. Protein product: CASSLRDSSSYNEQFF.

The chain has TRBV19 and TRBJ1-1, with D maybe TRBD1 (5 bases). V lost 0 bases and J lost 4, with 24 bases in between. This CDR3 comprises 19 residues. Germline V CDR1 and CDR2: LNHDA, SQIVND (reference sequence). CDR3 loop: CASSIDLEARGRLGTEAFF. The CDR3 coding sequence is TGTGCCAGTAGTATAGATTTGGAGGCACGGGGGAGATTAGGCACTGAAGCTTTCTTT.

The chain combines TRBV18 with TRBJ1-2; D unresolved. Germline V gene lookup returns CDR1 KGHSH and CDR2 LQKENI. The CDR3 is made up of 15 amino acids. V shed 2 bases and J shed 6 bases, with 16 bases lying between them. The CDR3 here is CASSPGNTLANGYTF. For the CDR3, the DNA is TGTGCCAGCTCACCAGGGAACACCCTAGCCAATGGCTACACCTTC.

The genes are TRBV6-1 and TRBJ1-2, with unresolved D. This CDR3 comprises 12 residues. V dropped 4 bases and J dropped 1 base, with 4 bases sitting between them. Germline assignment: CDR1 MNHNS and CDR2 SASEGT. Written as DNA, the CDR3 is TGTGCCAGCAGTGCGAGTAACTATGGCTACACCTTC. It codes for CASSASNYGYTF.

The chain employs TRBV7-2 and TRBJ1-1; no definite D call. V was trimmed by 4 bases and J by 0 bases, leaving 9 bases between them. CDR1 SGHTA and CDR2 FQGNSA come from the germline V gene. The CDR3 is 14 amino acids. The CDR3, as DNA: TGTGCCAGCAGCTCGACACAGATGAACACTGAAGCTTTCTTT. Translated: CASSSTQMNTEAFF.

The V gene is TRBV7-7, the J gene TRBJ2-2, with a possible D match to TRBD2 (5 bases). Trimming cost V 5 bases and J 4 bases, with 11 bases left between them. This CDR3 is 14 amino acids long. CDR1 and CDR2 (germline): SSHAT, FNYEAQ (reference sequence). The CDR3 region is CASSPRTPTGELFF. In DNA, the CDR3 is TGTGCCAGCAGCCCGAGGACTCCCACCGGGGAGCTGTTTTTT.

This rearrangement joins TRBV5-6 to TRBJ1-3; D is possibly TRBD1 (6 bases). The CDR3 runs 14 residues. From germline, CDR1 is SGHDT and CDR2 YYEEEE. V was cut by 2 bases and J by 2 bases, with 8 bases left in between. DNA of the CDR3: TGTGCCAGCAGCTTCGGGACAACTGGAAACACCATATATTTT. Residues: CASSFGTTGNTIYF.

CDR3 sequence reads: CASGLVGTGDQPQHF. The CDR3 bases are TGTGCTAGTGGTTTGGTCGGGACAGGGGATCAGCCCCAGCATTTT. The gene calls are TRBV12-5 and TRBJ1-5; 10 bases line up with TRBD1. The CDR3 spans 15 residues. Per germline, CDR1 LGHNT and CDR2 FRNRAP. V gave up 0 bases and J gave up 5 bases; unmatched junction bases: 1.

J is TRBJ1-2 and V is TRBV28, with TRBD1 as a possible D gene (5 bases). Germline CDR1 reads MDHEN; CDR2 reads SYDVKM. CDR3 length: 17 amino acids. Trimming removed 2 bases at V and 3 bases at J, with 19 bases between. The CDR3 nucleotides read TGTGCCAGCAGTTTAAAGCCAACCCCCAGGGCTGACTATGGCTACACCTTC. The encoded protein is CASSLKPTPRADYGYTF.

J is TRBJ2-5 and V is TRBV6-5; a possible D gene is TRBD2 (5 bases). Germline lookup yields CDR1 MNHEY and CDR2 SVGAGI. Trimming took off 7 bases at V and 4 bases at J, with 16 bases between the two ends. The CDR3 consists of 14 residues. The CDR3 DNA is TGTGCCAGCAAAGGAGACTACCCAGGAGAGACCCAGTACTTC. Protein: CASKGDYPGETQYF.

This clone was observed a single time. The chain uses TRBV6-1 and TRBJ2-1; TRBD1 is a possible D gene (6 bases). The CDR3 loop spans 16 amino acids. The V gene's germline CDR1 is MNHNS and CDR2 SASEGT. The V gene lost 1 base and the J gene lost 11 bases, with 21 bases spanning the gap. CDR3 loop: CASSEGSGQLAMQQFF. DNA of the CDR3: TGTGCCAGCAGTGAAGGGTCCGGACAGCTGGCAATGCAGCAGTTCTTC.

The V call is TRBV19, the J call TRBJ2-7, with TRBD1 identical over 11 bases. Per the germline V gene, CDR1 is LNHDA and CDR2 is SQIVND (reference sequence). J lost 4 bases, V lost 4 bases, and 6 bases had no gene match. The CDR3 sequence is 15 residues long. CDR3 amino acids: CASSTPGTGGYEQYF. The CDR3 coding sequence is TGTGCCAGTAGTACACCCGGGACAGGGGGTTACGAGCAGTACTTC. The entire variable domain, with the rest obtained from reference TRBV19 and TRBJ2-7, is as follows: DGGITQSPKYLFRKEGQNVTLSCEQNLNHDAMYWYRQDPGQGLRLIYYSQIVNDFQKGDIAEGYSVSREKKESFPLTVTSAQKNPTAFYLCASSTPGTGGYEQYFGPGTRLTVT.

This chain links TRBV5-4 with TRBJ2-7, with 10 bases lining up with TRBD1. CDR1 and CDR2 from the germline V gene are SGHNT and YYREEE (reference sequence). The CDR3 length is 15 residues. The V gene end was trimmed by 2 bases and the J gene end by 0 bases; junction bases not matched to a gene: 2. The CDR3, as DNA: TGTGCCAGCAGCTTAGGGACAGGGGTCTCCTACGAGCAGTACTTC. It yields the protein CASSLGTGVSYEQYF.

The V call is TRBV5-5, the J call TRBJ1-1; the match to TRBD1 covers 7 bases. The CDR3 covers 15 residues. CDR1 is SGHKS and CDR2 is YYEKEE in the germline V gene (reference sequence). Trimming cost V 2 bases and J 3 bases; bases outside gene matches: 7. The CDR3 nucleotides read TGTGCCAGCAGCTTTACAGGGGATGGGGACACTGAAGCTTTCTTT. It translates to CASSFTGDGDTEAFF.

This sequence joins TRBV28 and TRBJ1-2; the D gene is possibly TRBD1 (5 bases). From germline, CDR1 is MDHEN and CDR2 SYDVKM. The CDR3 totals 15 residues. V was cut by 6 bases and J by 5 bases, with 19 bases left in between. The CDR3 loop reads CASSPQDRLEYGYTF. The CDR3 DNA reads as TGTGCCAGCAGCCCACAGGACCGCCTTGAGTATGGCTACACCTTC.

The CDR3 DNA reads as TGTGCCAGCAGCCAAAGCGACAGGGGGCCGCGGACGCTTTACGAGCAGTACTTC. It encodes CASSQSDRGPRTLYEQYF. The chain uses TRBV4-2 and TRBJ2-7; 10 positions match TRBD1. V gave up 2 bases and J gave up 4 bases; unmatched junction bases: 14. From germline, CDR1 is LGHNA and CDR2 YNFKEQ. The CDR3 has 18 residues.

The rearrangement links TRBV19 to TRBJ1-2; 7 nucleotides match TRBD1. V shed 6 bases and J 4 bases; nucleotides not matched to a gene: 2. This CDR3 has 12 residues. The V gene's germline CDR1 is LNHDA and CDR2 SQIVND (reference sequence). The CDR3 loop reads CASRQGPYGYTF. CDR3 nucleotide sequence: TGTGCCAGTAGACAGGGGCCCTATGGCTACACCTTC.

In its sample, this clone was seen a few times. The chain is built from TRBV4-2 and TRBJ1-2; D gene uncertain. This CDR3 comprises 13 residues. The V end lost 5 bases, the J end lost 0 bases, and 7 bases lay between the germline ends. CDR1 is LGHNA, CDR2 YNFKEQ, per germline. The CDR3 nucleotides are TGTGCCAGCAGCTTAAAGCCTAACTATGGCTACACCTTC. Encoded protein: CASSLKPNYGYTF.

V and J are TRBV10-3 and TRBJ2-1; TRBD1 aligns across 7 bases. The germline V gene encodes CDR1 ENHRY and CDR2 SYGVKD. V shed 3 bases, J shed 7 bases, and the junction held 12 bases outside the gene matches. CDR3 length equals 16 residues. The CDR3 loop reads CAISEVRAGGANEQFF. CDR3 DNA sequence: TGTGCCATCAGTGAAGTTAGGGCAGGGGGTGCGAATGAGCAGTTCTTC.